This T cell receptor (beta chain) was identified during a study of blood T cell repertoires in COVID-19. Overall study: Material from acute and convalescent COVID-19 was sourced from the United States, Italy and Spain. T cells, B-cell-depleted T cells, or PBMCs supplied cDNA or gDNA.

In the original workflow: Using reference gene primer amplification, nucleated cell counts were estimated. Clones were sequenced by immunoSEQ multiplex PCR, and TCRdb holds only the in-frame ones, with some missing. That table gives V, J and clone size, and the DNA gave D and trimming. The sample has roughly 300,000 clones, about 86% seen once. This CDR3 region has 15 residues. Looked up from germline, CDR1 is LGHDT and CDR2 is YNNKEL (reference sequence). V lost 4 bases and J 11 bases, leaving 23 bases between the germline ends. This receptor was identified in a woman aged 40 to 50 with acute COVID-19. The rearrangement uses TRBV3-1 (or the pseudogene TRBV3-2) and TRBJ1-1; weak D call: TRBD1 (6 bases). Sequencing was performed on PBMCs or T cells enriched from blood (not recorded which). The CDR3 DNA sequence: TGTGCCAGCAGCCTCGAGGGACACATTAACACTCTCGCTTTCTTT. Protein: CASSLEGHINTLAFF.